The 22 T cell receptor beta chains below come from one sample, sequenced in a study of cytomegalovirus exposure and HLA in healthy donors. The PCR ran on 60 Vbeta and 13 Jbeta primers. The repertoire was sequenced with immunoSEQ multiplex PCR; TCRdb's copy has only in-frame clones and lacks some. The top ten hold around 1.5% of the sample, which has 120,000 to 150,000 clones, about 77% seen once. The sequenced sample was PBMCs. The receptors stem from a female donor in good health and CMV-seronegative.

This clone was observed a few times. The J gene is TRBJ1-2, the V gene TRBV6-1; D is perhaps TRBD1 (6 bases). Per germline, CDR1 MNHNS and CDR2 SASEGT. The CDR3 extends over 14 amino acids. Trimming pared 6 bases from V and 3 bases from J, leaving 14 bases between. CDR3 amino acids: CASRDGGADYGYTF. In DNA, the CDR3 is TGTGCCAGCAGGGATGGGGGGGCGGACTATGGCTACACCTTC.

The genes are TRBV7-2 and TRBJ2-5; 7 positions match TRBD2. The CDR3 has 14 residues. Germline V gene lookup returns CDR1 SGHTA and CDR2 FQGNSA. J gave up 2 bases and V 6 bases, and 6 bases lay outside the gene matches. CDR3 residues: CASSPAGEQETQYF. CDR3 nucleotide sequence: TGTGCCAGCAGTCCCGCGGGGGAACAAGAGACCCAGTACTTC. Full variable domain (remainder filled in from reference TRBV7-2 and TRBJ2-5): GAGVSQSPSNKVTEKGKDVELRCDPISGHTALYWYRQSLGQGLEFLIYFQGNSAPDKSGLPSDRFSAERTGGSVSTLTIQRTQQEDSAVYLCASSPAGEQETQYFGPGTRLLVL.

This rearrangement joins TRBV19 to TRBJ2-3; 10 nucleotides line up with TRBD2. V dropped 3 bases and J dropped 3; count of bases not matched to a gene: 3. This CDR3 is 15 amino acids long. Germline V gene lookup returns CDR1 LNHDA and CDR2 SQIVND (reference sequence). CDR3 residues: CASSILAGATDTQYF. The CDR3 DNA follows: TGTGCCAGTAGTATTCTAGCGGGAGCTACAGATACGCAGTATTTT.

The rearrangement joins TRBV28 to TRBJ2-1; a possible D gene is TRBD1 (5 bases). This CDR3 region has 13 residues. CDR1 MDHEN and CDR2 SYDVKM come from the germline V gene. V lost 6 bases and J lost 10, with 16 bases in between. This CDR3 reads CASRLSRGSEQFF. CDR3 sequence (DNA): TGTGCCAGCAGGCTCTCAAGGGGTAGCGAGCAGTTCTTC.

The CDR3 loop reads CASSQDGLSYEQYF. The CDR3 nucleotides are TGTGCCAGCAGCCAGGACGGACTCTCCTACGAGCAGTACTTC. The V call is TRBV7-6, the J call TRBJ2-7, with D maybe TRBD2 (5 bases). The CDR3 contains 14 residues. Trimming took 5 bases from V and 0 from J, leaving 11 bases between them. CDR1 and CDR2 (germline): SGHVS, FNYEAQ.

This clone was counted a few times. The DNA of the CDR3 is TGTGCCAGTAGTATGACACAGGGGTCCAATGAAAAACTGTTTTTT. Its protein is CASSMTQGSNEKLFF. V gene TRBV19 combines with J gene TRBJ1-4; 7 positions match TRBD1. There are 15 residues in the CDR3. CDR1 is LNHDA, CDR2 SQIVND, per germline (reference sequence). Unmatched junction bases numbered 6, after V lost 3 bases and J lost 5 bases.

Only a few counts were recorded for this clone. The V call is TRBV5-4, the J call TRBJ1-3; perhaps TRBD1 as D (6 bases). This CDR3 spans 13 amino acids. V was clipped by 6 bases and J by 4 bases, with 11 bases between them. Germline V gives CDR1 SGHNT, CDR2 YYREEE (reference sequence). The CDR3 is CASTSQGGNTIYF. The DNA for the CDR3 is TGTGCCAGCACCTCCCAGGGGGGAAACACCATATATTTT.

This clone occurred a few times. The genes are TRBV7-9 and TRBJ2-7, with TRBD2 matching over 8 bases. This CDR3 has 15 amino acids. CDR1 SEHNR and CDR2 FQNEAQ come from the germline V gene (reference sequence). After removal of 2 bases from V and 4 bases from J, the junction contained 7 bases not matched to a gene. This CDR3 reads CASSLLPGGQYEQYF. As DNA, the CDR3 is TGTGCCAGCAGCTTACTTCCGGGAGGGCAATACGAGCAGTACTTC.

This rearrangement joins TRBV27 to TRBJ2-3; D is possibly TRBD2 (5 bases). V was trimmed by 1 base and J by 0 bases, leaving 11 bases between them. The CDR3 has 16 residues. In germline, CDR1 is MNHEY, CDR2 SMNVEV (reference sequence). This CDR3 reads CASSLWLAMSTDTQYF. The CDR3 DNA is TGTGCCAGCAGTTTATGGCTAGCAATGAGCACAGATACGCAGTATTTT.

This chain links TRBV27 with TRBJ1-5; no clear D gene. The CDR3 covers 14 residues. V lost 4 bases and J lost 6, with 13 bases in between. Germline V lookup: CDR1 MNHEY, CDR2 SMNVEV (reference sequence). The CDR3 loop is CASSWSGSSQPQHF. The CDR3 DNA is TGTGCCAGCAGTTGGAGTGGGTCGTCTCAGCCCCAGCATTTT.

The CDR3 DNA is TGTGCCAGCAGCGGTCTAGCGGGGGGGACCTCCTACGAGCAGTACTTC. Protein sequence: CASSGLAGGTSYEQYF. J is TRBJ2-7 and V is TRBV9, with 12 nucleotides matching TRBD2. The ends lost 3 bases at V and 0 bases at J; junction bases unmatched: 4. This CDR3 comprises 16 residues. Germline CDR1 is SGDLS and CDR2 is YYNGEE.

This clone was seen more than once but under ten times. The chain links TRBV7-3 to TRBJ1-1; no firm D call. Trimming cost V 5 bases and J 0 bases, with 7 bases left between them. CDR3 length: 13 residues. Germline V CDR1 and CDR2: SGHTA, FQGTGA. CDR3 coding DNA: TGTGCCAGCAGCGCTAAGATGAACACTGAAGCTTTCTTT. Protein product: CASSAKMNTEAFF.

The chain has TRBV9 and TRBJ2-7; D unresolved. The germline V gene has CDR1 SGDLS and CDR2 YYNGEE. With 4 bases removed from V and 2 bases from J, the gap between germline ends came to 10 bases. The CDR3 is made up of 13 amino acids. The CDR3 nucleotides read TGTGCCAGCAGCTTAACCCCGGCCTACGAGCAGTACTTC. Translation: CASSLTPAYEQYF.

This sequence joins TRBV7-6 and TRBJ2-3; possibly TRBD2 for D (6 bases). Germline lookup yields CDR1 SGHVS and CDR2 FNYEAQ. Trimming left V 4 bases short and J 5 bases short, with 7 bases between. CDR3 size: 12 residues. Written as DNA, the CDR3 is TGTGCCAGCAGCTCCGGGAGAGATACGCAGTATTTT. It yields the protein CASSSGRDTQYF.

The rearrangement links TRBV9 to TRBJ1-1, with 7 bases lining up with TRBD1. This CDR3 has 15 amino acids. Germline trimming cut 4 bases from V and 4 bases from J; bases unmatched to any gene: 10. Germline V gene sequence: CDR1 SGDLS, CDR2 YYNGEE. CDR3 sequence: CASSPRQGQGTEAFF. CDR3 coding DNA: TGTGCCAGCAGCCCACGACAGGGTCAGGGCACTGAAGCTTTCTTT.

The chain uses TRBV5-4 and TRBJ2-1, with 7 bases that match TRBD2. The CDR3 consists of 14 residues. Trimming took 9 bases from V and 7 from J; bases not matched to a gene: 13. Germline V lookup: CDR1 SGHNT, CDR2 YYREEE (reference sequence). The CDR3 region is CAIPSGKHGNEQFF. In nucleotides, the CDR3 is TGTGCCATCCCAAGCGGGAAGCACGGAAATGAGCAGTTCTTC. The full variable domain, with the rest looked up from reference TRBV5-4 and TRBJ2-1, is ETGVTQSPTHLIKTRGQQVTLRCSSQSGHNTVSWYQQALGQGPQFIFQYYREEENGRGNFPPRFSGLQFPNYSSELNVNALELDDSALYLCAIPSGKHGNEQFFGPGTRLTVL.

The chain recombines TRBV9 with TRBJ2-7, with 10 nucleotides matching TRBD2. J was trimmed by 3 bases and V by 4 bases; bases with no gene match: 7. The CDR3 runs to 15 residues. Looked up from germline, CDR1 is SGDLS and CDR2 is YYNGEE. CDR3 in amino acids: CASSPGTSGIYEQYF. The CDR3 DNA reads as TGTGCCAGCAGCCCAGGAACTAGCGGGATCTACGAGCAGTACTTC.

The V call is TRBV27, the J call TRBJ1-2, with 8 bases fitting TRBD1. The germline CDR1 and CDR2 sequences are MNHEY and SMNVEV (reference sequence). This CDR3 is 15 amino acids long. Trimming removed 5 bases from V and 4 bases from J; junction bases left unmatched: 9. The DNA of the CDR3 is TGTGCCAGCAGTGTAAAGAGACAGGGGACCTATGGCTACACCTTC. This sequence encodes CASSVKRQGTYGYTF.

The table lists this clone with a count of one. The chain recombines TRBV11-3 with TRBJ2-5; 11 nucleotides line up with TRBD1. Germline V lookup: CDR1 SGHNT, CDR2 YENEEA. Trimming took 2 bases from V and 3 from J; bases not matched to a gene: 5. The CDR3 is 16 residues long. CDR3: CASSLSMGQGEETQYF. Here the CDR3 DNA reads TGTGCCAGCAGCTTAAGTATGGGACAGGGGGAAGAGACCCAGTACTTC.

This clone has just a few counts. The chain links TRBV19 to TRBJ1-5; TRBD1 agrees at 7 bases. The CDR3 has 14 residues. CDR1 and CDR2 (germline): LNHDA, SQIVND (reference sequence). The J segment lost 4 bases and the V segment lost 10 bases, leaving 10 bases of the junction unmatched. CDR3 in amino acids: CATGGDRRNQPQHF. The DNA of the CDR3 is TGTGCCACGGGGGGGGACAGACGTAATCAGCCCCAGCATTTT.

The rearrangement links TRBV5-1 to TRBJ1-1; D is unclear. This CDR3 contains 15 residues. The V end lost 0 bases, the J end lost 2 bases, and 11 bases lay between the germline ends. From germline, CDR1 is SGHRS and CDR2 YFSETQ. CDR3 nucleotide sequence: TGCGCCAGCAGCTTGGGGGCGGGGATCAACACTGAAGCTTTCTTT. It is translated as CASSLGAGINTEAFF.

This sequence joins TRBV27 and TRBJ1-5; D is undetermined. The germline gives CDR1 MNHEY, CDR2 SMNVEV (reference sequence). V was trimmed by 6 bases and J by 0 bases, leaving 15 bases between them. The CDR3 is 16 amino acids. The chain's CDR3 is CASSQNRLDSNQPQHF. DNA of the CDR3: TGTGCCAGCAGCCAAAACAGACTAGATAGCAATCAGCCCCAGCATTTT.